This T cell receptor beta chain was captured in a study of radiotherapy plus CTLA-4 blockade in lung cancer. Focal radiation and CTLA-4 blockade (ipilimumab) were tested in chemo-refractory metastatic non-small-cell lung cancer patients. The CDR3 totals 15 residues. V lost 4 bases and J 0 bases, leaving 11 bases between the germline ends. CDR1 is SGHRS and CDR2 is YFSETQ in the germline V gene. The assay was immunoSEQ multiplex PCR, and TCRdb's table has in-frame clones only and misses some. The table includes about 120,000 clones, 81% detected once. The rearrangement links TRBV5-1 to TRBJ2-1, with a weak D call TRBD2 (6 bases). The receptor was derived from a human donor with non-small cell lung cancer that progressed on radiotherapy plus ipilimumab. Some clones in this sample may be carry-over from other donors' samples. This specimen consisted of peripheral blood, obtained from a patient treated with radiotherapy plus ipilimumab. CDR3 in amino acids: CASSPGGSSYNEQFF. For the CDR3, the DNA is TGCGCCAGCAGCCCTGGGGGGAGCTCCTACAATGAGCAGTTCTTC.